Below are 31 T cell receptor beta chains sequenced from a single sample in a study of blood T cell repertoires in COVID-19. The protocol was immunoSEQ multiplex PCR, while the TCRdb copy is restricted to in-frame clones and leaves out a portion. The sample carries 15,000 to 20,000 clones, about 86% recorded once. Specimen: peripheral blood. These receptors all stem from a human donor in a cohort sampled during active COVID-19.

The J gene is TRBJ2-3, the V gene TRBV2; a possible D gene is TRBD2 (5 bases). This CDR3 comprises 15 residues. V was pared by 6 bases and J by 2 bases, with 15 bases between. The germline gives CDR1 SNHLY, CDR2 FYNNEI. DNA for the CDR3: TGTGCCAGCAGCGCCGCGAGCCTAGCCACAGATACGCAGTATTTT. It translates to CASSAASLATDTQYF.

V gene TRBV27 combines with J gene TRBJ2-3; TRBD2 is a possible D gene (5 bases). Germline CDR1 is MNHEY and CDR2 is SMNVEV (reference sequence). V gave up 4 bases and J gave up 0 bases, with 11 bases separating them. This CDR3 is built from 15 residues. In DNA, the CDR3 is TGTGCCAGCAGTTACCAACTAGTTAGCACAGATACGCAGTATTTT. It encodes CASSYQLVSTDTQYF.

V is TRBV27 and J is TRBJ2-5; D ambiguous. CDR1 and CDR2 (germline): MNHEY, SMNVEV (reference sequence). V lost 5 bases to trimming and J lost 9 bases, with 13 bases between them. There are 12 residues in the CDR3. The CDR3 loop reads CASSPNRLAQYF. The CDR3 nucleotides read TGTGCCAGCAGTCCCAACCGGTTGGCCCAGTACTTC.

The V and J genes are TRBV5-1 and TRBJ2-5; D possibly corresponds to TRBD1 (6 bases). Germline CDR1 is SGHRS and CDR2 is YFSETQ. V lost 6 bases to trimming and J lost 1 base, with 10 bases between them. The CDR3 covers 13 residues. DNA for the CDR3: TGCGCCAGCACCCAGGGGCCCCAAGAGACCCAGTACTTC. Protein: CASTQGPQETQYF.

CDR3 bases: TGTGCCAGCAGCCCACACCGGATGGGGGGAGAAGCTTTCTTT. Protein sequence: CASSPHRMGGEAFF. The chain carries TRBV7-9 and TRBJ1-1; the D gene is possibly TRBD1 (5 bases). V shed 5 bases and J shed 8 bases, with 18 bases lying between them. This CDR3 region has 14 residues. Germline V CDR1 and CDR2: SEHNR, FQNEAQ (reference sequence).

This clone has only a few counts. The gene calls are TRBV3-1 (or the pseudogene TRBV3-2) and TRBJ2-3; D may be TRBD2 (5 bases). The germline V gene has CDR1 LGHDT and CDR2 YNNKEL (reference sequence). With 9 bases removed from V and 0 bases from J, the gap between germline ends came to 16 bases. This CDR3 spans 15 amino acids. Here the CDR3 DNA reads TGTGCCAGTAAAACCAGCGGACTTAGCACAGATACGCAGTATTTT. It codes for CASKTSGLSTDTQYF.

The genes are TRBV28 and TRBJ2-4; 9 bases align to TRBD1. The ends lost 3 bases at V and 11 bases at J; junction bases unmatched: 8. This CDR3 region has 14 residues. CDR1 and CDR2 (germline): MDHEN, SYDVKM. DNA for the CDR3: TGTGCCAGCAGTTTTCAGGACAGGGGTTCCCTTCAGTACTTC. Residues: CASSFQDRGSLQYF.

This clone was found a few times. CDR3 amino acids: CASSPLAGGEVNEQFF. In nucleotides, the CDR3 is TGTGCCAGCTCACCCTTAGCGGGAGGCGAGGTCAATGAGCAGTTCTTC. The chain couples TRBV18 to TRBJ2-1, with 10 nucleotides matching TRBD2. The CDR3 is 16 amino acids. The V and J ends lost 3 bases and 6 bases, in that order; junction bases with no gene match: 8. The germline gives CDR1 KGHSH, CDR2 LQKENI.

This clone was recorded only once. The chain couples TRBV7-9 to TRBJ2-6; no firm D call. CDR3 length: 15 amino acids. V lost 10 bases and J lost 0, with 13 bases in between. Per germline, CDR1 SEHNR and CDR2 FQNEAQ (reference sequence). For the CDR3, the DNA is TGTGCCACCAAGGTACGCGGCTCTGGGGCCAACGTCCTGACTTTC. Its protein is CATKVRGSGANVLTF. Drawing the rest from reference TRBV7-9 and TRBJ2-6, the complete variable domain is DTGVSQNPRHKITKRGQNVTFRCDPISEHNRLYWYRQTLGQGPEFLTYFQNEAQLEKSRLLSDRFSAERPKGSFSTLEIQRTEQGDSAMYLCATKVRGSGANVLTFGAGSRLTVL.

This chain connects TRBV27 to TRBJ2-7; D gene uncertain. V was trimmed by 5 bases and J by 0 bases, leaving 8 bases between them. From germline, CDR1 is MNHEY and CDR2 SMNVEV (reference sequence). This CDR3 comprises 13 residues. The CDR3 nucleotides read TGTGCCAGCAGTCTGGAGAGCTCCTACGAGCAGTACTTC. Its protein is CASSLESSYEQYF.

This clone has more than one count but fewer than ten. The chain recombines TRBV30 with TRBJ1-1; D not resolved. Per the germline V gene, CDR1 is GTSNPN and CDR2 is SVGIG (reference sequence). The CDR3 is 11 amino acids. V dropped 3 bases and J dropped 5 bases, with 7 bases sitting between them. The CDR3 DNA reads TGTGCCTGGAGCCAGAGGACTGAAGCTTTCTTT. This sequence encodes CAWSQRTEAFF.

This clone showed up just once. The rearrangement links TRBV27 to TRBJ2-1, with TRBD2 matching 8 bases. Germline V CDR1 and CDR2: MNHEY, SMNVEV (reference sequence). V gave up 4 bases and J gave up 5 bases; unmatched junction bases: 7. CDR3 length: 15 residues. CDR3 protein: CASSSRTSRDNEQFF. In nucleotides, the CDR3 is TGTGCCAGCAGTTCCAGGACTAGCCGAGACAATGAGCAGTTCTTC.

The CDR3 is CASSIREESPLHF. CDR3 coding DNA: TGTGCCAGTAGTATCCGCGAAGAGTCACCCCTCCACTTT. This rearrangement joins TRBV19 to TRBJ1-6; no definite D call. Germline loops: CDR1 LNHDA, CDR2 SQIVND (reference sequence). The ends were cut back, 3 bases at V and 10 bases at J, with 10 bases in the middle. The CDR3 is 13 residues long.

This chain joins TRBV7-2 and TRBJ2-3, with 10 bases identical to TRBD2. Germline assignment: CDR1 SGHTA and CDR2 FQGNSA. This CDR3 comprises 17 residues. J gave up 2 bases and V 3 bases, and 8 bases lay outside the gene matches. CDR3 sequence (DNA): TGTGCCAGCAGCTTTCTAGCGGGGGACCCCGTCACAGATACGCAGTATTTT. Translation gives CASSFLAGDPVTDTQYF. Based on the CDR3 plus reference TRBV7-2 and TRBJ2-3, the full variable domain is GAGVSQSPSNKVTEKGKDVELRCDPISGHTALYWYRQSLGQGLEFLIYFQGNSAPDKSGLPSDRFSAERTGGSVSTLTIQRTQQEDSAVYLCASSFLAGDPVTDTQYFGPGTRLTVL.

The rearrangement links TRBV7-2 to TRBJ2-5; 7 bases are a match to TRBD2. With 5 bases clipped from V and 4 bases from J, the junction kept 10 bases outside the gene matches. The CDR3 is made up of 15 amino acids. Germline V gene lookup returns CDR1 SGHTA and CDR2 FQGNSA. The CDR3 region is CASSPRGRAVETQYF. The CDR3 nucleotides read TGTGCCAGCAGCCCTCGAGGGAGGGCGGTAGAGACCCAGTACTTC. Complete variable domain (other parts from reference TRBV7-2 and TRBJ2-5): GAGVSQSPSNKVTEKGKDVELRCDPISGHTALYWYRQSLGQGLEFLIYFQGNSAPDKSGLPSDRFSAERTGGSVSTLTIQRTQQEDSAVYLCASSPRGRAVETQYFGPGTRLLVL.

The chain has TRBV19 and TRBJ1-6, with D unclear. CDR3 length equals 13 residues. Deletions cut 6 bases from V and 7 bases from J, with 10 bases between. Germline V lookup: CDR1 LNHDA, CDR2 SQIVND (reference sequence). CDR3 in DNA: TGTGCCAGTAGGGCAGGCTGGAATTCACCCCTCCACTTT. Its protein product is CASRAGWNSPLHF.

The CDR3 DNA is TGTGCCAGCTCACCAGACAGGGTTTCTGGAAACACCATATATTTT. This encodes CASSPDRVSGNTIYF. The chain couples TRBV18 to TRBJ1-3, with 7 bases aligning to TRBD1. CDR1 is KGHSH and CDR2 is LQKENI in the germline V gene. V trimming: 2 bases; J trimming: 1 base; junction bases outside the gene matches: 2. The CDR3 spans 15 residues. Variable domain in full (rest from reference TRBV18 and TRBJ1-3): NAGVMQNPRHLVRRRGQEARLRCSPMKGHSHVYWYRQLPEEGLKFMVYLQKENIIDESGMPKERFSAEFPKEGPSILRIQQVVRGDSAAYFCASSPDRVSGNTIYFGEGSWLTVV.

This rearrangement joins TRBV6-5 to TRBJ1-1, with 9 bases identical to TRBD1. The length of the CDR3 is 14 residues. V trimming: 6 bases; J trimming: 4 bases; junction bases outside the gene matches: 6. CDR1 is MNHEY and CDR2 is SVGAGI in the germline V gene. This CDR3 reads CASRPGTGTTEAFF. The CDR3 DNA sequence: TGTGCCAGCAGACCCGGGACAGGGACCACTGAAGCTTTCTTT.

J is TRBJ1-2 and V is TRBV5-4, with 9 bases matching TRBD1. The CDR3 contains 14 residues. The J segment lost 3 bases and the V segment lost 4 bases, leaving 4 bases of the junction unmatched. CDR1 SGHNT and CDR2 YYREEE come from the germline V gene (reference sequence). The CDR3 bases are TGTGCCAGCAGCCGGGACAGGGTAGACTATGGCTACACCTTC. Its translation: CASSRDRVDYGYTF.

The chain combines TRBV4-3 with TRBJ2-1, with no clear D. The CDR3 spans 15 residues. With 4 bases removed from V and 0 bases from J, the gap between germline ends came to 10 bases. Germline values: CDR1 LGHNA, CDR2 YSLEER. CDR3 sequence reads: CASSRIFSSYNEQFF. The CDR3 region has the DNA TGCGCCAGCAGCCGAATTTTCAGCTCCTACAATGAGCAGTTCTTC.

This chain joins TRBV11-2 and TRBJ2-5; no clear D. V dropped 3 bases and J dropped 5 bases, with 16 bases sitting between them. The CDR3 runs to 15 residues. Germline lookup yields CDR1 SGHAT and CDR2 FQNNGV. The DNA for the CDR3 is TGTGCCAGCAGCTTCGAGACACGAGCAAGGGAGACCCAGTACTTC. It translates to CASSFETRARETQYF.

The sample holds one count of this clone. The chain uses TRBV7-9 and TRBJ1-1; TRBD1 is a possible D gene (6 bases). CDR1 and CDR2 from the germline V gene are SEHNR and FQNEAQ (reference sequence). CDR3 length equals 14 residues. Trimming cost V 7 bases and J 1 base, with 13 bases left between them. For the CDR3, the DNA is TGTGCCAGCACCGAACCACAGGGGAACACTGAAGCTTTCTTT. It translates to CASTEPQGNTEAFF.

This chain connects TRBV6-2 or TRBV6-3 to TRBJ2-3; TRBD2 matches 9 bases. V shed 6 bases, J shed 4 bases, and the junction held 26 bases outside the gene matches. Germline V CDR1 and CDR2: MNHEY, SVGEGT. This CDR3 has 21 amino acids. The CDR3 sequence: CASSLVRAGGLVRVGADTQYF. CDR3 bases: TGTGCCAGCAGCCTAGTAAGAGCGGGGGGCCTGGTAAGGGTTGGTGCAGATACGCAGTATTTT.

The chain joins TRBV3-1 (or the pseudogene TRBV3-2) to TRBJ2-2; TRBD1 might be the D (6 bases). Trimming removed 0 bases from V and 6 bases from J, with 14 bases in between. CDR1 LGHDT and CDR2 YNNKEL come from the germline V gene (reference sequence). The CDR3 contains 16 residues. CDR3 in amino acids: CASSQDVLGAAGELFF. The CDR3 coding sequence is TGTGCCAGCAGCCAAGATGTGCTGGGGGCGGCCGGGGAGCTGTTTTTT.

The chain uses TRBV15 and TRBJ2-7, with D perhaps TRBD1 (6 bases). Looked up from germline, CDR1 is LNHNV and CDR2 is YYDKDF (reference sequence). Trimming stripped 0 bases from V and 0 bases from J, with 15 bases between. CDR3 length equals 17 residues. CDR3 amino acids: CATSRERTALSSYEQYF. For the CDR3, the DNA is TGTGCCACCAGCAGAGAAAGGACAGCTTTAAGCTCCTACGAGCAGTACTTC.

In its sample, this clone was seen a few times. As DNA, the CDR3 is TGTGCCACCAGTGATCGCCGGGACAGGGATTCCCGGAATACGCAGTATTTT. Translation: CATSDRRDRDSRNTQYF. V gene TRBV24-1 combines with J gene TRBJ2-3, with 9 bases lining up with TRBD1. Germline CDR1 is KGHDR and CDR2 is SFDVKD. V lost 3 bases, J lost 7 bases, and 13 bases stayed unmatched. The length of the CDR3 is 17 residues.

The V and J genes are TRBV12-5 and TRBJ2-1; 11 bases agree with TRBD1. This CDR3 contains 16 residues. The V and J ends lost 5 bases and 5 bases, in that order; junction bases with no gene match: 8. The germline CDR1 and CDR2 sequences are LGHNT and FRNRAP. Here the CDR3 reads CASGLDGQGADNEQFF. CDR3 coding DNA: TGTGCTAGTGGTCTTGATGGACAGGGGGCAGACAATGAGCAGTTCTTC.

The CDR3 region is CASSLGPSGPLSSYNEQFF. The CDR3 bases are TGTGCCAGCAGCTTGGGGCCCAGCGGTCCCCTGAGCTCCTACAATGAGCAGTTCTTC. The V and J genes are TRBV5-4 and TRBJ2-1; D is possibly TRBD2 (5 bases). Germline CDR1 SGHNT, CDR2 YYREEE (reference sequence). Trimming pared 0 bases from V and 0 bases from J, leaving 19 bases between. CDR3 length: 19 amino acids. The variable domain in full, completed from reference TRBV5-4 and TRBJ2-1, reads ETGVTQSPTHLIKTRGQQVTLRCSSQSGHNTVSWYQQALGQGPQFIFQYYREEENGRGNFPPRFSGLQFPNYSSELNVNALELDDSALYLCASSLGPSGPLSSYNEQFFGPGTRLTVL.

This clone has only a few counts. V usage is TRBV2 and J usage is TRBJ1-2; TRBD1 is a possible D gene (6 bases). Trimming removed 5 bases at V and 4 bases at J, with 11 bases between. Germline-derived CDR1 and CDR2 are SNHLY and FYNNEI. This CDR3 has 13 amino acids. The CDR3 bases are TGTGCCAGCAGTAGCGGACAGAGCTATGGCTACACCTTC. Its translation: CASSSGQSYGYTF.

The rearrangement links TRBV27 to TRBJ2-1, with D unclear. The V end lost 0 bases, the J end lost 2 bases, and 8 bases lay between the germline ends. Germline V gives CDR1 MNHEY, CDR2 SMNVEV (reference sequence). CDR3 length equals 15 residues. The CDR3 reads CASSLSHPAYNEQFF. CDR3 nucleotides: TGTGCCAGCAGTTTATCACATCCCGCCTACAATGAGCAGTTCTTC.

This rearrangement joins TRBV4-2 to TRBJ2-7; 7 bases fit TRBD2. J was trimmed by 7 bases and V by 0 bases; bases with no gene match: 12. The CDR3 spans 16 residues. Germline-derived CDR1 and CDR2 are LGHNA and YNFKEQ. The CDR3 loop is CASSQDGRAGSGEQYF. The CDR3 coding sequence is TGTGCCAGCAGCCAAGACGGTCGAGCGGGATCGGGAGAGCAGTACTTC.